The 3 T cell receptor beta chains presented below share a single source sample, sequenced in a study of T-cell memory formation after mild COVID-19. TCRdb recomputed calls from the 5' RACE reads with MiXCR, one row per CDR3 protein. The data contain about 190,000 distinct CDR3 sequences, 15% to 20% of them singletons. The sequencing input was PBMCs or a T cell subset sorted from them (not recorded which). The receptors here all came from an adult woman who had mild COVID-19 (a few samples of this study predate the infection). Cell type and time point are not known.

The rearrangement joins TRBV9 to TRBJ1-5; no clear D. The CDR3 has 15 amino acids. Trimming stripped 0 bases from V and 1 base from J, with 8 bases between. The germline V gene has CDR1 SGDLS and CDR2 YYNGEE. The CDR3 here is CASSVDGVSNQPQHF. The CDR3 region has the DNA TGTGCCAGCAGCGTAGACGGGGTAAGCAATCAGCCCCAGCATTTT.

This clonotype has a handful of counts. The V and J genes are TRBV27 and TRBJ1-4; D may be TRBD1 (5 bases). The CDR3 length is 15 residues. Trimming took 6 bases from V and 1 from J, leaving 12 bases between them. Germline loops: CDR1 MNHEY, CDR2 SMNVEV (reference sequence). Here the CDR3 reads CASRRGGGTNEKLFF. The CDR3 DNA follows: TGTGCCAGCAGGCGTGGGGGTGGAACTAATGAAAAACTGTTTTTT.

This clonotype has only a few counts. This chain links TRBV29-1 with TRBJ1-2; TRBD1 might be the D (5 bases). This CDR3 has 11 amino acids. Trimming took off 1 base at V and 9 bases at J, with 9 bases between the two ends. CDR1 is SQVTM, CDR2 ANQGSEA, per germline. The CDR3: CSVEGRGRYTF. CDR3 nucleotide sequence: TGCAGCGTTGAAGGGCGGGGACGCTACACCTTC.